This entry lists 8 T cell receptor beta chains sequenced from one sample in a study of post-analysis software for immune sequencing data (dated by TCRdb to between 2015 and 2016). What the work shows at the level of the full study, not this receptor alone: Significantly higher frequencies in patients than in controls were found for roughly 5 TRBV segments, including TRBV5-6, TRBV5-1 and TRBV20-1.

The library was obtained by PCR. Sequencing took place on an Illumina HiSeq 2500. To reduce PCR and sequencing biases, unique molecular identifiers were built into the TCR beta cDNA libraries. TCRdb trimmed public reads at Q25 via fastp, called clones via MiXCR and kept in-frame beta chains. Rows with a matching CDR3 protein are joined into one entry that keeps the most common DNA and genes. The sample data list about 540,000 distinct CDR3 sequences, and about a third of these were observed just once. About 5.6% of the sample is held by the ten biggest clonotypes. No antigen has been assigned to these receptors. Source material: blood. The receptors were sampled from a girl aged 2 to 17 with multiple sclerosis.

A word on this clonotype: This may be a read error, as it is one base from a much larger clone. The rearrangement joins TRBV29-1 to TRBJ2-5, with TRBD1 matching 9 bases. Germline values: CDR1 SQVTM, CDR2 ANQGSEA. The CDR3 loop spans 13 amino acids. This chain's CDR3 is CSVGGQGRETPYF. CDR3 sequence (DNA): TGCAGCGTTGGGGGACAGGGCCGGGAGACCCCGTACTTC. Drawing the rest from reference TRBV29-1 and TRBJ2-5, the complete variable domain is SAVISQKPSRDICQRGTSLTIQCQVDSQVTMMFWYRQQPGQSLTLIATANQGSEATYESGFVIDKFPISRPNLTFSTLTVSNMSPEDSSIYLCSVGGQGRETPYFGPGTRLLVL.

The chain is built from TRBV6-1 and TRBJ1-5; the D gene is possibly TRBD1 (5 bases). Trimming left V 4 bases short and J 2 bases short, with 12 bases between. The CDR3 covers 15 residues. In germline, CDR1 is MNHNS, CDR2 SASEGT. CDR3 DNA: TGTGCCAGCAGTGGATACCAGGGCGGCAATCAGCCCCAGCATTTT. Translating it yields CASSGYQGGNQPQHF.

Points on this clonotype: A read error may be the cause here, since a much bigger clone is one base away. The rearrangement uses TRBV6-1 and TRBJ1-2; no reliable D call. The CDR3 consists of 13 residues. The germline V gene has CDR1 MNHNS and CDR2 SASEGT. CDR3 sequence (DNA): TGTGCCGGCAGCCTCGGGCAGTTCTATGGCTACACCTTC. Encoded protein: CAGSLGQFYGYTF.

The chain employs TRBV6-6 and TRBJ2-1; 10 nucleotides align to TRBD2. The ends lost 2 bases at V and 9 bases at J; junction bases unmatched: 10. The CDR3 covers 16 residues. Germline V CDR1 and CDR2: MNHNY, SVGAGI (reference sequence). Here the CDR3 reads CASSYPVLAGVVEQFF. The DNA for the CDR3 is TGTGCCAGCAGTTACCCAGTTCTAGCGGGGGTAGTTGAGCAGTTCTTC.

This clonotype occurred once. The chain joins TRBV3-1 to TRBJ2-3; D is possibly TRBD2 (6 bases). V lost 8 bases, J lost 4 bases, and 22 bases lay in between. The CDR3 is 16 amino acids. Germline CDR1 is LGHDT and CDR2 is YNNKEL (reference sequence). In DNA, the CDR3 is TGTGCCAGCTCCCAGGCGAGCGGGTCCGGCGCAGATACGCAGTATTTT. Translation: CASSQASGSGADTQYF.

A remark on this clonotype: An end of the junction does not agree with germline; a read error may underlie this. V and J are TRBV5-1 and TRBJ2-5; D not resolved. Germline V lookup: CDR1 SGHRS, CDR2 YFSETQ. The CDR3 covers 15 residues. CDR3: CASGLVNTHQETQYF. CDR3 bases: TGCGCCAGCGGCTTAGTAAACACGCACCAAGAGACCCAGTACTTC.

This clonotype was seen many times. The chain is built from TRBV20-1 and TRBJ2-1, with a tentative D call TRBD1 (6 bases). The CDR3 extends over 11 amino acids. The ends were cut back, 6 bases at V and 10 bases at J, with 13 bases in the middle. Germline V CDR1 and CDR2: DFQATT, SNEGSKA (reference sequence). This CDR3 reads CSANTGNEQFF. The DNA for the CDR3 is TGCAGTGCAAATACAGGGAACGAGCAGTTCTTC.

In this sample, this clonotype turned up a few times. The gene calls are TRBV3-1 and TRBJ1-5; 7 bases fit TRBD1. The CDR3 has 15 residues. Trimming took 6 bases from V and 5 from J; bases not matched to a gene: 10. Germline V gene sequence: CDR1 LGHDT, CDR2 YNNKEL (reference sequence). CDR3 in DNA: TGTGCCAGCAGTCCTACAGGGGACGCCCATCAGCCCCAGCATTTT. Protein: CASSPTGDAHQPQHF.